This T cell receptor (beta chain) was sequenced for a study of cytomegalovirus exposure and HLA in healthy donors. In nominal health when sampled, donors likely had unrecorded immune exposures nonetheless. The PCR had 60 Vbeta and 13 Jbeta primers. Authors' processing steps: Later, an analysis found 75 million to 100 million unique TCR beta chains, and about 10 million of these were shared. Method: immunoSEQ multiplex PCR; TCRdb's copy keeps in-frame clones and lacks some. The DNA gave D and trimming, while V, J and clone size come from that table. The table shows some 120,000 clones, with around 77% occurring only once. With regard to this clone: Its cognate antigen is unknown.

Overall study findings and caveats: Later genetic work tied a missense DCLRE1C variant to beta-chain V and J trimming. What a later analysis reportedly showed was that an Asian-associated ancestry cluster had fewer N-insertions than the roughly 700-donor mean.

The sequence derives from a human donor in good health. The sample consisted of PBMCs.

Written as DNA, the CDR3 is TGTGCCAGCAGTGTCCTCCCGGGACAGGGGGCTTTCGATGGCTACACCTTC. Its protein product is CASSVLPGQGAFDGYTF. This chain uses TRBV6-1 with TRBJ1-2, with 12 bases matching TRBD1. The germline CDR1 and CDR2 sequences are MNHNS and SASEGT. Losses at the gene ends were 4 bases for V and 6 bases for J; bases not matched to a gene: 12. The CDR3 has 17 residues.